These 9 T cell receptor beta chains were sequenced from one sample in a study of blood T cell repertoires in COVID-19 (dated by TCRdb to the early 2020s). Library generation was performed with the immunoSEQ multiplex PCR assay. TCRdb stores this immuneACCESS table with in-frame sequences only. Part of the clones is absent; in the studies checked, under half of the shortfall reflects unresolved V genes, and no reason is known for the rest. Recorded for this sample are 200,000 or so clones; around 75% of them occurred a single time. Together, the top ten hold 5.1% of the sample. Sequenced sample: peripheral blood. The receptors derive from a human donor in a cohort sampled during active COVID-19.

CDR3: CASSPPGTVGNEQFF. CDR3 bases: TGTGCCAGCTCACCACCCGGGACAGTAGGAAATGAGCAGTTCTTC. J is TRBJ2-1 and V is TRBV18; 7 nucleotides agree with TRBD1. Unmatched junction bases numbered 6, after V lost 0 bases and J lost 7 bases. Germline lookup yields CDR1 KGHSH and CDR2 LQKENI. The CDR3 runs 15 residues.

The rearrangement links TRBV7-6 to TRBJ2-3; a weak D match, TRBD1 (6 bases). Germline loops: CDR1 SGHVS, CDR2 FNYEAQ. This CDR3 spans 15 amino acids. The V end lost 5 bases, the J end lost 1 base, and 13 bases lay between the germline ends. CDR3 protein: CASSRTGKGTDTQYF. In nucleotides, the CDR3 is TGTGCCAGCAGCCGTACAGGGAAGGGCACAGATACGCAGTATTTT.

The chain employs TRBV19 and TRBJ2-7; TRBD1 aligns across 7 bases. The length of the CDR3 is 13 residues. Germline V gene data show CDR1 as LNHDA and CDR2 as SQIVND (reference sequence). V lost 10 bases to trimming and J lost 5 bases; unmatched junction nucleotides: 11. The CDR3 nucleotides are TGTGCCACCGGCCCGATCACAGGGGACGAGCAGTACTTC. Its protein is CATGPITGDEQYF.

The J gene is TRBJ2-2, the V gene TRBV27; 13 bases line up with TRBD2. The V gene end was trimmed by 5 bases and the J gene end by 7 bases; junction bases not matched to a gene: 7. The germline CDR1 and CDR2 sequences are MNHEY and SMNVEV (reference sequence). The CDR3 consists of 16 residues. The CDR3 protein is CASSPPGLAGYGELFF. The CDR3 DNA follows: TGTGCCAGCAGTCCTCCGGGACTAGCGGGATACGGGGAGCTGTTTTTT.

This chain joins TRBV5-8 and TRBJ2-1; no definite D call. The CDR3 is made up of 13 amino acids. Germline CDR1 SGHTS, CDR2 YDEGEE. Trimming cost V 2 bases and J 6 bases, with 9 bases left between them. This CDR3 reads CASSLVAPNEQFF. CDR3 nucleotides: TGTGCCAGCAGCTTAGTCGCGCCCAATGAGCAGTTCTTC.

V and J are TRBV5-5 and TRBJ2-1; TRBD2 matches 7 bases. Germline assignment: CDR1 SGHKS and CDR2 YYEKEE (reference sequence). The V and J ends lost 4 bases and 14 bases, in that order; junction bases with no gene match: 12. The CDR3 totals 13 residues. The CDR3 sequence: CASSEASREYKFF. In DNA, the CDR3 is TGTGCCAGCAGCGAGGCCTCGCGGGAGTATAAGTTCTTC. Supplemented by reference TRBV5-5 and TRBJ2-1, the full variable domain reads DAGVTQSPTHLIKTRGQQVTLRCSPISGHKSVSWYQQVLGQGPQFIFQYYEKEERGRGNFPDRFSARQFPNYSSELNVNALLLGDSALYLCASSEASREYKFFGPGTRLTVL.

CDR3 nucleotides: TGCGCCAGCAGCCATCCCGGGGGGGTTAAGGGTACAGATACGCAGTATTTT. Its translation is CASSHPGGVKGTDTQYF. The V gene is TRBV4-3, the J gene TRBJ2-3, with 8 bases that match TRBD2. Per germline, CDR1 LGHNA and CDR2 YSLEER. The CDR3 has 17 residues. With V trimmed by 3 bases and J by 3 bases, 11 bases remained unmatched.

This chain uses TRBV29-1 with TRBJ1-1; no clear D gene. V was pared by 6 bases and J by 0 bases, with 14 bases between. Germline V gives CDR1 SQVTM, CDR2 ANQGSEA. The CDR3 is 14 residues long. Here the CDR3 reads CSVTRRRLNTEAFF. The CDR3 nucleotides read TGCAGCGTCACCAGGCGACGTCTGAACACTGAAGCTTTCTTT. Full variable domain (outside the CDR3, taken from reference TRBV29-1 and TRBJ1-1): SAVISQKPSRDICQRGTSLTIQCQVDSQVTMMFWYRQQPGQSLTLIATANQGSEATYESGFVIDKFPISRPNLTFSTLTVSNMSPEDSSIYLCSVTRRRLNTEAFFGQGTRLTVV.

This sequence joins TRBV28 and TRBJ1-6, with 8 bases matching TRBD1. The junction had 8 bases not matched to a gene; V was cut back by 5 bases and J by 8 bases. CDR1 is MDHEN and CDR2 is SYDVKM in the germline V gene. The CDR3 loop spans 15 amino acids. The CDR3 spells CASSPPAGGHSPLHF. The CDR3 DNA reads TGTGCCAGCAGTCCGCCGGCAGGGGGCCATTCACCCCTCCACTTT.